This TCR beta chain was identified during a study of CD8+ T cells in alopecia areata. As for the study in general: Patients in the study were on tofacitinib for 6 to 18 months, then off it for 6 months.

CDR3 length equals 14 residues. V shed 6 bases and J 8 bases; nucleotides not matched to a gene: 8. Germline V gene lookup returns CDR1 MRHNA and CDR2 SNTAGT. About this clone: Its target is not known.

Reverse transcription of extracted RNA yielded cDNA, which provided the sequencing template. Sequencing was performed with immunoSEQ multiplex PCR; in TCRdb, only in-frame clones are kept and a portion is missing. The data show about 190,000 clones, roughly 64% seen once. The treatment denotes: oral pan-JAK inhibitor, 5-10 mg twice daily. Overall study results and limits: Tofacitinib significantly reduced both scalp clonality and expanded CD8+ clones among the top 100. Persistence during tofacitinib was seen for many expanded lesional clones in scalp and blood.

The clonotype was recovered from a human donor with alopecia areata. This sample comprised CD4+ T cells sorted from blood, obtained at week 4, from a patient treated with tofacitinib. V and J are TRBV6-4 and TRBJ2-1, with 9 bases identical to TRBD1. The CDR3 region is CASSRDRETHEQFF. The CDR3 region has the DNA TGTGCCAGCAGCCGGGACAGGGAGACTCATGAGCAGTTCTTC.